These 27 T cell receptor beta chains came from one sample sequenced in a study of blood T cells in healthy people across ages. The authors ran a second PCR of about 6 to 12 cycles using a sample-barcoded 5' primer and a J-beta primer mix. TCRdb used MiXCR to reprocess the 5' RACE reads, holding one entry per CDR3 protein. The repertoire holds about 1,600,000 distinct CDR3 sequences, with roughly 45% as singletons. Sequencing was done on a sample of blood. These receptor sequences come from a woman aged 18-29 years in good health.

The chain employs TRBV21-1 and TRBJ2-5; the table assigns TRBD1, which was not confirmed against the DNA. TRBV21-1 is assigned pseudogene status. The CDR3 contains 16 residues. CDR3 DNA: TGTGCCAGCACTCTGGACGGGACAGCATACCAAGAGACCCAGTACTTC. The encoded protein is CASTLDGTAYQETQYF.

Only a few counts were recorded for this clonotype. The genes are TRBV4-2 and TRBJ2-7; possibly TRBD2 for D (5 bases). Looked up from germline, CDR1 is LGHNA and CDR2 is YNFKEQ. V lost 0 bases, J lost 6 bases, and 12 bases lay in between. The CDR3 contains 14 residues. CDR3 protein: CASSQDLLAPEQYF. CDR3 DNA: TGTGCCAGCAGCCAAGATTTGCTAGCACCCGAGCAGTACTTC.

The table lists this clonotype with a few counts. The chain combines TRBV29-1 with TRBJ2-7, with a possible D match to TRBD2 (5 bases). This CDR3 contains 14 residues. V shed 3 bases and J shed 2 bases, with 14 bases lying between them. Germline values: CDR1 SQVTM, CDR2 ANQGSEA. The CDR3 reads CSVEDAGSTYEQYF. The CDR3 region has the DNA TGCAGCGTTGAGGATGCGGGCAGCACCTACGAGCAGTACTTC.

This clonotype was detected a few times. This chain uses TRBV27 with TRBJ2-2; tentative D call: TRBD2 (6 bases). The CDR3 runs 15 residues. From germline, CDR1 is MNHEY and CDR2 SMNVEV (reference sequence). Trimming shortened V by 2 bases and J by 4 bases, and 11 bases separated the two germline ends. CDR3 loop: CASSLGGLTTGELFF. CDR3 bases: TGTGCCAGCAGTTTAGGGGGGTTGACCACCGGGGAGCTGTTTTTT.

The chain joins TRBV21-1 to TRBJ2-4; the table's D call, TRBD1, was not checked against the DNA. TRBV21-1 is flagged as a pseudogene. This CDR3 has 14 residues. The CDR3 DNA reads as TGTGCCAGCAATGGAGGAGACAGGAAAGGAGATAAGTACTTC. It translates to CASNGGDRKGDKYF.

To note about this clonotype: An end of the junction does not agree with germline; a read error may underlie this. The chain is built from TRBV5-1 and TRBJ1-2; D call uncertain. CDR3 length equals 12 residues. From germline, CDR1 is SGHRS and CDR2 YFSETQ. The CDR3 DNA follows: TGTGCCAGCAGCCCCGACGTGTATGGCTACACCTTC. Its protein is CASSPDVYGYTF.

This clonotype was seen once. The rearrangement uses TRBV29-1 and TRBJ1-5; 8 positions agree with TRBD1. The CDR3 extends over 13 amino acids. Germline values: CDR1 SQVTM, CDR2 ANQGSEA. As DNA, the CDR3 is TGCAACGGCTCTACAGGGGGGGATCAGCCCCAGCATTTT. Its protein product is CNGSTGGDQPQHF.

This clonotype was counted between two and nine times. V gene TRBV7-9 combines with J gene TRBJ2-7, with a weak D call TRBD2 (5 bases). V was pared by 3 bases and J by 3 bases, with 15 bases between. There are 15 residues in the CDR3. Germline V gene sequence: CDR1 SEHNR, CDR2 FQNEAQ (reference sequence). The CDR3 reads CASSFPSTRGYEQYF. The CDR3 nucleotides read TGTGCCAGCAGCTTCCCCTCCACTAGAGGCTACGAGCAGTACTTC.

This clonotype has just one count. This chain uses TRBV20-1 with TRBJ1-1, with TRBD1 matching 8 bases. Germline assignment: CDR1 DFQATT and CDR2 SNEGSKA (reference sequence). With V trimmed by 1 base and J by 5 bases, 12 bases remained unmatched. The CDR3 covers 16 residues. CDR3 amino acids: CSARVVNRGGRTEAFF. The CDR3 coding sequence is TGCAGTGCTAGAGTGGTAAACAGGGGGGGTAGGACTGAAGCTTTCTTT.

The chain uses TRBV20-1 and TRBJ2-1; 9 bases align to TRBD2. The CDR3 runs 17 residues. Germline V CDR1 and CDR2: DFQATT, SNEGSKA (reference sequence). V lost 1 base, J lost 0 bases, and 7 bases stayed unmatched. The CDR3 loop reads CSARVASGTPSYNEQFF. The CDR3 bases are TGCAGTGCTAGAGTCGCTAGCGGGACCCCCTCCTACAATGAGCAGTTCTTC.

This chain uses TRBV12-3 or TRBV12-4 with TRBJ2-2, with D perhaps TRBD2 (5 bases). This CDR3 contains 13 residues. Between the trimmed V and J ends, which lost 5 bases and 4 bases, there was a span of 8 bases. For the CDR3, the DNA is TGTGCCAGCAGTACACGGGGCACCGGGGAGCTGTTTTTT. Translated: CASSTRGTGELFF.

Regarding this clonotype: A junction boundary mismatches the germline segment, possibly from a read error. This rearrangement joins TRBV20-1 to TRBJ2-5; TRBD2 might be the D (5 bases). CDR1 is DFQATT, CDR2 SNEGSKA, per germline (reference sequence). The CDR3 spans 12 residues. DNA of the CDR3: TGCAGGGCTACGGACTTCCAAGAGACCCAGTACTTC. Translation: CRATDFQETQYF.

The chain has TRBV30 and TRBJ2-5, with D uncertain. Germline V gene lookup returns CDR1 GTSNPN and CDR2 SVGIG (reference sequence). This CDR3 has 12 amino acids. The V gene lost 2 bases and the J gene lost 6 bases, with 10 bases spanning the gap. In DNA, the CDR3 is TGTGCCTGGAGTATGCTGTATAAGACCCAGTACTTC. Translation gives CAWSMLYKTQYF. Complete variable domain (other parts from reference TRBV30 and TRBJ2-5): SQTIHQWPATLVQPVGSPLSLECTVEGTSNPNLYWYRQAAGRGLQLLFYSVGIGQISSEVPQNLSASRPQDRQFILSSKKLLLSDSGFYLCAWSMLYKTQYFGPGTRLLVL.

This clonotype was picked up many times. The J gene is TRBJ2-6, the V gene TRBV20-1; weak D call: TRBD2 (5 bases). The ends were cut back, 6 bases at V and 0 bases at J, with 12 bases in the middle. The CDR3 has 15 residues. Germline lookup yields CDR1 DFQATT and CDR2 SNEGSKA (reference sequence). This CDR3 is CSAQSGNSGANVLTF. DNA for the CDR3: TGCAGTGCCCAATCCGGGAACTCTGGGGCCAACGTCCTGACTTTC.

The chain is built from TRBV20-1 and TRBJ2-3; the match to TRBD2 covers 11 bases. This CDR3 region has 17 residues. Germline V gene data show CDR1 as DFQATT and CDR2 as SNEGSKA (reference sequence). Trimming removed 3 bases from V and 0 bases from J; junction bases left unmatched: 8. This CDR3 reads CSASVAGGTHSTDTQYF. CDR3 DNA sequence: TGCAGTGCTAGTGTAGCGGGGGGGACCCATAGCACAGATACGCAGTATTTT.

The table lists this clonotype with a few counts. The rearrangement uses TRBV6-1 and TRBJ2-5; TRBD2 aligns across 13 bases. In germline, CDR1 is MNHNS, CDR2 SASEGT. J was trimmed by 11 bases and V by 9 bases; bases with no gene match: 9. CDR3 length: 13 residues. CDR3 nucleotide sequence: TGTGCCAGTGGACTAGCGGGAGTCAGTGAGCAGTACTTC. Amino acids: CASGLAGVSEQYF.

The chain recombines TRBV14 with TRBJ2-3; possible D gene TRBD1, 5 bases. V shed 3 bases and J shed 0 bases, with 10 bases lying between them. The germline CDR1 and CDR2 sequences are SGHDN and FVKESK. The CDR3 extends over 15 amino acids. The CDR3, as DNA: TGTGCCAGCAGCCATAGGACAAGAAGCACAGATACGCAGTATTTT. Translating it yields CASSHRTRSTDTQYF. Based on the CDR3 plus reference TRBV14 and TRBJ2-3, the full variable domain is EAGVTQFPSHSVIEKGQTVTLRCDPISGHDNLYWYRRVMGKEIKFLLHFVKESKQDESGMPNNRFLAERTGGTYSTLKVQPAELEDSGVYFCASSHRTRSTDTQYFGPGTRLTVL.

The V gene is TRBV3-1, the J gene TRBJ1-1; perhaps TRBD1 as D (5 bases). This CDR3 contains 14 residues. Trimming shortened V by 2 bases and J by 6 bases, and 13 bases separated the two germline ends. Germline V CDR1 and CDR2: LGHDT, YNNKEL (reference sequence). In nucleotides, the CDR3 is TGTGCCAGCAGCCAACGAACCTCGGGACCTGAAGCTTTCTTT. This codes for CASSQRTSGPEAFF. Complete variable domain (other parts from reference TRBV3-1 and TRBJ1-1): DTAVSQTPKYLVTQMGNDKSIKCEQNLGHDTMYWYKQDSKKFLKIMFSYNNKELIINETVPNRFSPKSPDKAHLNLHINSLELGDSAVYFCASSQRTSGPEAFFGQGTRLTVV.

As to this clonotype: This clone may be a read error of a much larger clone one base away. This chain links TRBV6-6 with TRBJ2-1; the match to TRBD1 covers 8 bases. Germline loops: CDR1 MNHNY, CDR2 SVGAGI (reference sequence). CDR3 length equals 16 residues. The CDR3 protein is CASTPLSGQAYHEQFF. The CDR3 region has the DNA TGTGCCAGCACCCCGCTTTCGGGACAGGCCTACCATGAGCAGTTCTTC.

The chain links TRBV7-2 to TRBJ1-3, with TRBD1 matching over 7 bases. CDR3 size: 16 residues. The germline gives CDR1 SGHTA, CDR2 FQGNSA. V trimming: 6 bases; J trimming: 3 bases; junction bases outside the gene matches: 11. In nucleotides, the CDR3 is TGTGCCAGCAGGCCCCTCACAGGGGAGGGTGGAAACACCATATATTTT. The encoded protein is CASRPLTGEGGNTIYF. The variable domain in full, completed from reference TRBV7-2 and TRBJ1-3, reads GAGVSQSPSNKVTEKGKDVELRCDPISGHTALYWYRQSLGQGLEFLIYFQGNSAPDKSGLPSDRFSAERTGGSVSTLTIQRTQQEDSAVYLCASRPLTGEGGNTIYFGEGSWLTVV.

The chain is built from TRBV6-6 and TRBJ2-7; D possibly corresponds to TRBD2 (5 bases). In germline, CDR1 is MNHNY, CDR2 SVGAGI (reference sequence). The CDR3 length is 15 residues. The ends were cut back, 2 bases at V and 7 bases at J, with 18 bases in the middle. The CDR3 reads CASSYNTGGLEEQYF. The CDR3 DNA sequence: TGTGCCAGCAGTTACAACACCGGAGGTCTAGAGGAGCAGTACTTC.

The CDR3 DNA reads TGTGCCATGAGAGCCGGGACAGGGCTCAATCAGCCCCAGCATTTT. Its protein product is CAMRAGTGLNQPQHF. The J gene is TRBJ1-5, the V gene TRBV10-3, with 9 bases matching TRBD1. V lost 9 bases, J lost 3 bases, and 9 bases stayed unmatched. In germline, CDR1 is ENHRY, CDR2 SYGVKD. The CDR3 is 15 amino acids.

The chain joins TRBV6-6 to TRBJ2-3, with D maybe TRBD2 (6 bases). The CDR3 loop spans 16 amino acids. Trimming stripped 1 base from V and 5 bases from J, with 16 bases between. Germline CDR1 reads MNHNY; CDR2 reads SVGAGI (reference sequence). CDR3 sequence reads: CASSYFRGEGKDTQYF. The CDR3 DNA reads as TGTGCCAGCAGTTACTTCCGCGGGGAAGGAAAAGATACGCAGTATTTT.

This CDR3 is CAISGTGTEKLFF. CDR3 nucleotide sequence: TGTGCCATTTCCGGGACAGGGACCGAAAAACTGTTTTTT. The V call is TRBV10-3, the J call TRBJ1-4, with 9 positions matching TRBD1. Germline V gives CDR1 ENHRY, CDR2 SYGVKD. The CDR3 totals 13 residues. V lost 9 bases and J lost 8; bases outside the gene matches: 7.

The genes are TRBV5-6 and TRBJ1-5; D is unresolved. The CDR3 sequence is 15 residues long. Germline assignment: CDR1 SGHDT and CDR2 YYEEEE. Trimming stripped 9 bases from V and 2 bases from J, with 18 bases between. The CDR3 here is CAISNFQAGNQPQHF. The CDR3 region has the DNA TGTGCCATCAGTAACTTCCAGGCGGGCAATCAGCCCCAGCATTTT.

The chain combines TRBV15 with TRBJ1-1, with D maybe TRBD1 (5 bases). The CDR3 sequence is 14 residues long. Germline CDR1 is LNHNV and CDR2 is YYDKDF (reference sequence). Trimming pared 6 bases from V and 2 bases from J, leaving 13 bases between. In nucleotides, the CDR3 is TGTGCCACCAGTAGCGGGGGGTATAACACTGAAGCTTTCTTT. Translated, it gives CATSSGGYNTEAFF.

This clonotype was counted only a few times. The chain uses TRBV28 and TRBJ2-1, with TRBD2 as a possible D gene (6 bases). Trimming pared 4 bases from V and 9 bases from J, leaving 10 bases between. Germline V gene sequence: CDR1 MDHEN, CDR2 SYDVKM. This CDR3 is built from 12 residues. The CDR3 DNA reads TGTGCCAGCAGTTCCCCGGAGGGTGAGCAGTTCTTC. Amino acids: CASSSPEGEQFF.